The next 31 T cell receptor beta chains were all read from a single sample in a study of OX40 agonist ivuxolimab in advanced cancers. Assay used: immunoSEQ multiplex PCR; TCRdb lists only in-frame clones, some missing. The sample comprises some 40,000 clones, about nine tenths of which are singletons, and 15% rests with the top ten. The sequencing used CD4+ or CD8+ T cells sorted from blood, collected in a trial of the OX40 agonist ivuxolimab. These receptors were collected from an adult with an advanced solid tumor such as melanoma, head and neck, liver or kidney cancer.

The chain has TRBV9 and TRBJ1-1, with a weak D call TRBD1 (5 bases). CDR3 length equals 13 residues. Germline CDR1 SGDLS, CDR2 YYNGEE. The ends were cut back, 4 bases at V and 4 bases at J, with 11 bases in the middle. CDR3 residues: CASSQWGSTEAFF. The CDR3 DNA reads TGTGCCAGCAGCCAATGGGGGTCCACTGAAGCTTTCTTT.

The chain uses TRBV4-3 and TRBJ2-3; no clear D gene. Deletions cut 4 bases from V and 5 bases from J, with 4 bases between. The CDR3 totals 11 residues. CDR1 and CDR2 from the germline V gene are LGHNA and YSLEER. CDR3 sequence: CASSPGDTQYF. CDR3 nucleotides: TGCGCCAGCAGCCCAGGAGATACGCAGTATTTT.

The chain links TRBV28 to TRBJ1-2, with D unclear. The CDR3 loop spans 13 amino acids. Looked up from germline, CDR1 is MDHEN and CDR2 is SYDVKM. Trimming left V 3 bases short and J 8 bases short, with 13 bases between. Here the CDR3 DNA reads TGTGCCAGCAGTTTGGCCCGGTACGAGGGCTACACCTTC. Translated: CASSLARYEGYTF.

The V gene is TRBV29-1, the J gene TRBJ2-7; no definite D call. Trimming shortened V by 0 bases and J by 0 bases, and 3 bases separated the two germline ends. CDR1 and CDR2 from the germline V gene are SQVTM and ANQGSEA. The CDR3 has 12 residues. The CDR3 sequence is CSVEDISYEQYF. The CDR3 bases are TGCAGCGTTGAAGATATCTCCTACGAGCAGTACTTC.

V and J are TRBV2 and TRBJ1-5; possibly TRBD1 for D (6 bases). The CDR3 is 14 residues long. Trimming pared 5 bases from V and 1 base from J, leaving 9 bases between. Germline CDR1 is SNHLY and CDR2 is FYNNEI. The CDR3 DNA follows: TGTGCCAGCAGTCCAGGGGACAGCAATCAGCCCCAGCATTTT. Protein: CASSPGDSNQPQHF.

V gene TRBV4-1 combines with J gene TRBJ2-1, with D uncertain. Germline V CDR1 and CDR2: MGHRA, YSYEKL. The CDR3 sequence is 13 residues long. With 0 bases removed from V and 10 bases from J, the gap between germline ends came to 10 bases. In DNA form, the CDR3 reads TGCGCCAGCAGCCAAGAGCACGACTCCGAGCAGTTCTTC. Translating it yields CASSQEHDSEQFF.

The chain is built from TRBV7-2 and TRBJ2-7; the D is unclear. There are 12 residues in the CDR3. Germline loops: CDR1 SGHTA, CDR2 FQGNSA. V was shortened by 2 bases and J by 0 bases, with 2 bases between the two germline ends. The CDR3 DNA is TGTGCCAGCAGCTTAATCTCCTACGAGCAGTACTTC. It yields the protein CASSLISYEQYF.

The chain carries TRBV5-1 and TRBJ2-2; tentative D call: TRBD1 (5 bases). Germline V gene data show CDR1 as SGHRS and CDR2 as YFSETQ. V lost 0 bases, J lost 2 bases, and 8 bases lay in between. This CDR3 is built from 15 residues. In nucleotides, the CDR3 is TGCGCCAGCAGCTTGGCAGGACAAAACACCGGGGAGCTGTTTTTT. Protein: CASSLAGQNTGELFF.

The J gene is TRBJ1-1, the V gene TRBV28; 12 bases align to TRBD1. V was clipped by 5 bases and J by 2 bases; unmatched bases: 9. CDR3 length: 17 amino acids. CDR1 is MDHEN, CDR2 SYDVKM, per germline. This CDR3 is CASSVAGTGGPNTEAFF. DNA of the CDR3: TGTGCCAGCAGTGTCGCCGGGACAGGGGGCCCAAACACTGAAGCTTTCTTT. Full variable domain (remainder filled in from reference TRBV28 and TRBJ1-1): DVKVTQSSRYLVKRTGEKVFLECVQDMDHENMFWYRQDPGLGLRLIYFSYDVKMKEKGDIPEGYSVSREKKERFSLILESASTNQTSMYLCASSVAGTGGPNTEAFFGQGTRLTVV.

Regarding this clone: One end of the junction does not line up with germline, which may come from a read error. The DNA of the CDR3 is TGTGCCAGCAGTCCGCTAGGGACGAAGACCGGGGAGCTGTTTTTT. Residues: CASSPLGTKTGELFF. J is TRBJ2-2 and V is TRBV28, with D perhaps assigned TRBD1 or TRBD2 (5 bases each). CDR1 is MDHEN and CDR2 is SYDVKM in the germline V gene. This CDR3 has 15 residues.

The V gene is TRBV2, the J gene TRBJ1-5; D gene uncertain. Trimming shortened V by 4 bases and J by 3 bases, and 4 bases separated the two germline ends. This CDR3 is built from 12 residues. Germline V gene data show CDR1 as SNHLY and CDR2 as FYNNEI. Here the CDR3 reads CASSVSNQPQHF. The CDR3 DNA reads as TGTGCCAGCAGTGTTTCCAATCAGCCCCAGCATTTT. Complete variable domain (other parts from reference TRBV2 and TRBJ1-5): EPEVTQTPSHQVTQMGQEVILRCVPISNHLYFYWYRQILGQKVEFLVSFYNNEISEKSEIFDDQFSVERPDGSNFTLKIRSTKLEDSAMYFCASSVSNQPQHFGDGTRLSIL.

The rearrangement joins TRBV6-6 to TRBJ2-1; D is possibly TRBD1 (6 bases). The CDR3 covers 16 residues. CDR1 is MNHNY, CDR2 SVGAGI, per germline (reference sequence). V was cut by 2 bases and J by 0 bases, with 11 bases left in between. In DNA form, the CDR3 reads TGTGCCAGCAGTTACACAGGGTCCAGCTCCTACAATGAGCAGTTCTTC. This sequence encodes CASSYTGSSSYNEQFF.

V usage is TRBV14 and J usage is TRBJ2-1; 8 bases align to TRBD1. Germline V lookup: CDR1 SGHDN, CDR2 FVKESK. Losses at the gene ends were 1 base for V and 6 bases for J; bases not matched to a gene: 8. This CDR3 has 16 amino acids. CDR3 region: CASSQAGQVQGNEQFF. The DNA of the CDR3 is TGTGCCAGCAGCCAAGCGGGACAGGTACAAGGCAATGAGCAGTTCTTC.

The V gene is TRBV13, the J gene TRBJ1-2; a possible D gene is TRBD1 (6 bases). Germline CDR1 is PRHDT and CDR2 is FYEKMQ (reference sequence). CDR3 length equals 15 residues. V gave up 5 bases and J gave up 7 bases, with 20 bases separating them. DNA for the CDR3: TGTGCCAGCAGCCTACTGACAGGTACCAAAGGTGGCTACACCTTC. Translated: CASSLLTGTKGGYTF. The variable domain in full, completed from reference TRBV13 and TRBJ1-2, reads AAGVIQSPRHLIKEKRETATLKCYPIPRHDTVYWYQQGPGQDPQFLISFYEKMQSDKGSIPDRFSAQQFSDYHSELNMSSLELGDSALYFCASSLLTGTKGGYTFGSGTRLTVV.

Written as DNA, the CDR3 is TGTGCCAGCAGTGAAGGTGGCGGAGTCTACGAGCAGTACTTC. The encoded protein is CASSEGGGVYEQYF. This chain joins TRBV6-1 and TRBJ2-7; D unresolved. The CDR3 runs to 14 residues. From germline, CDR1 is MNHNS and CDR2 SASEGT. The V end was cut by 1 base, the J end by 3 bases, with 10 bases between.

This clone was picked up one time. The chain combines TRBV4-1 with TRBJ2-1, with TRBD2 matching over 9 bases. CDR3 length: 17 residues. CDR1 is MGHRA, CDR2 YSYEKL, per germline. V was pared by 0 bases and J by 1 base, with 4 bases of the junction left unmatched. The CDR3 reads CASSQETAGGSYNEQFF. The CDR3 nucleotides read TGCGCCAGCAGCCAAGAAACGGCGGGGGGGTCCTACAATGAGCAGTTCTTC.

Here the CDR3 reads CASSPNGRGELFF. Written as DNA, the CDR3 is TGTGCCAGCAGCCCAAACGGGCGCGGGGAGCTGTTTTTT. The J gene is TRBJ2-2, the V gene TRBV7-2; unclear D gene. Germline V CDR1 and CDR2: SGHTA, FQGNSA. Deletions cut 5 bases from V and 7 bases from J, with 11 bases between. The CDR3 runs to 13 residues.

J is TRBJ2-1 and V is TRBV18; D perhaps matches TRBD2 (6 bases). Trimming shortened V by 6 bases and J by 9 bases, and 15 bases separated the two germline ends. Germline loops: CDR1 KGHSH, CDR2 LQKENI. The CDR3 is 13 amino acids. Written as DNA, the CDR3 is TGTGCCAGCTCCCACGGGAGCGGTGGTGAGCAGTTCTTC. Protein product: CASSHGSGGEQFF.

The chain recombines TRBV27 with TRBJ2-7; possible D gene TRBD1, 6 bases. The germline V and J ends were trimmed by 6 bases and 0 bases, with 9 bases remaining between them. CDR1 and CDR2 from the germline V gene are MNHEY and SMNVEV (reference sequence). This CDR3 is built from 13 residues. CDR3 protein: CASRGDTSYEQYF. The CDR3 DNA reads TGTGCCAGCAGGGGGGACACCTCCTACGAGCAGTACTTC.

This clone has only a few counts. V and J are TRBV6-5 and TRBJ2-7, with TRBD1 matching 7 bases. The germline gives CDR1 MNHEY, CDR2 SVGAGI. The junction had 4 bases not matched to a gene; V was cut back by 5 bases and J by 0 bases. The CDR3 covers 14 residues. CDR3: CASSEGDSSYEQYF. DNA for the CDR3: TGTGCCAGCAGTGAGGGGGACAGCTCCTACGAGCAGTACTTC.

The J gene is TRBJ2-5, the V gene TRBV7-2; D remains unclear. The J call is doubtful: the DNA matches TRBJ2-7 better. CDR1 and CDR2 from the germline V gene are SGHTA and FQGNSA. The CDR3 extends over 13 amino acids. In DNA, the CDR3 is TGTGCCAGCAGCTTAAGCTTTACCTACGAGCAGTACTTC. Translating gives CASSLSFTYEQYF.

J is TRBJ2-7 and V is TRBV5-1; 7 nucleotides line up with TRBD2. Germline CDR1 and CDR2: SGHRS and YFSETQ. V lost 5 bases and J lost 1; bases outside the gene matches: 12. The CDR3 sequence is 16 residues long. CDR3 sequence reads: CASRVSGREYSYEQYF. In nucleotides, the CDR3 is TGCGCCAGCAGAGTGTCCGGGCGGGAGTATTCCTACGAGCAGTACTTC.

This chain joins TRBV13 and TRBJ2-1, with 7 bases that match TRBD1. CDR3 length: 14 residues. V dropped 2 bases and J dropped 10; count of bases not matched to a gene: 8. Germline V gives CDR1 PRHDT, CDR2 FYEKMQ (reference sequence). For the CDR3, the DNA is TGTGCCAGCAGCTTAAGGACAGGAAGAATGGAGCAGTTCTTC. As protein: CASSLRTGRMEQFF.

The rearrangement joins TRBV27 to TRBJ2-7; TRBD1 aligns across 7 bases. The J segment lost 3 bases and the V segment lost 6 bases, leaving 8 bases of the junction unmatched. This CDR3 comprises 14 residues. Germline CDR1 MNHEY, CDR2 SMNVEV (reference sequence). This CDR3 is CASRNRGNDYEQYF. CDR3 nucleotides: TGTGCCAGCAGAAACAGGGGCAACGACTACGAGCAGTACTTC.

A few counts support this clone. The chain joins TRBV7-9 to TRBJ1-1; a possible D gene is TRBD1 (5 bases). This CDR3 region has 14 residues. Germline-derived CDR1 and CDR2 are SEHNR and FQNEAQ (reference sequence). Trimming cost V 5 bases and J 7 bases, with 17 bases left between them. CDR3 amino acids: CASSRGSRAYEAFF. DNA for the CDR3: TGTGCCAGCAGCCGCGGGTCCAGGGCTTATGAAGCTTTCTTT.

A single count supports this clone. V and J are TRBV13 and TRBJ2-7; 7 nucleotides match TRBD1. The CDR3 loop spans 14 amino acids. CDR1 is PRHDT, CDR2 FYEKMQ, per germline (reference sequence). V shed 5 bases, J shed 0 bases, and the junction held 4 bases outside the gene matches. The CDR3 spells CASSRQGYSYEQYF. The CDR3 DNA sequence: TGTGCCAGCAGCCGACAGGGTTACTCCTACGAGCAGTACTTC.

The chain carries TRBV6-5 and TRBJ2-7; D remains ambiguous. The CDR3 totals 11 residues. The germline gives CDR1 MNHEY, CDR2 SVGAGI. The V end lost 2 bases, the J end lost 5 bases, and 4 bases lay between the germline ends. The CDR3 nucleotides read TGTGCCAGCAGTTACGGCGACGAGCAGTACTTC. Its protein product is CASSYGDEQYF.

The rearrangement joins TRBV4-3 to TRBJ2-2, with 8 nucleotides matching TRBD2. Germline V gene data show CDR1 as LGHNA and CDR2 as YSLEER. V trimming: 0 bases; J trimming: 2 bases; junction bases outside the gene matches: 11. This CDR3 comprises 19 residues. For the CDR3, the DNA is TGCGCCAGCAGCCAAGATCTGGTGGGGCTAGCGGGTAACACCGGGGAGCTGTTTTTT. Its protein product is CASSQDLVGLAGNTGELFF.

The chain has TRBV12-1 and TRBJ1-4; TRBD1, as called in the table, went unchecked against the DNA. TRBV12-1 is shown as a pseudogene. The CDR3 is 19 residues long. CDR3 amino acids: CASSYNHRDRGRQGEKLFF. For the CDR3, the DNA is TGTGCCAGCAGTTACAACCACCGGGACAGGGGGCGACAGGGTGAAAAACTGTTTTTT.

V usage is TRBV10-3 and J usage is TRBJ2-7; weak D call: TRBD2 (6 bases). The CDR3 totals 16 residues. Trimming stripped 4 bases from V and 3 bases from J, with 19 bases between. The germline V gene has CDR1 ENHRY and CDR2 SYGVKD. Written as DNA, the CDR3 is TGTGCCATCAGTGGGGCGGGTTGGGACTCAAGCTACGAGCAGTACTTC. It codes for CAISGAGWDSSYEQYF.

On this clone: The junction does not match germline at one end; this may be a read error. V and J are TRBV7-7 and TRBJ1-3; D is uncertain. The CDR3 covers 15 residues. CDR1 is SSHAT and CDR2 is FNYEAQ in the germline V gene (reference sequence). Here the CDR3 reads CASSLETGPGNTIYF. CDR3 in DNA: TGTGCTAGCAGCCTCGAGACCGGGCCTGGAAACACCATATATTTT.